One T cell receptor beta chain is described in this entry. As handled by the study authors: Amplifying reference gene primers gave estimates of nucleated cell counts. The data were produced by immunoSEQ multiplex PCR, yet TCRdb's version contains in-frame clones alone and is incomplete. V and J calls and clone size are given by that table; D and trimming were obtained from the DNA. The repertoire consists of tens of thousands of clones, with about 88% occurring once and the leading ten covering roughly 5.6%. The CDR3 has 15 residues. Per germline, CDR1 MNHEY and CDR2 SVGEGT. V was pared by 6 bases and J by 4 bases, with 13 bases between. These data come from a study of blood T cell repertoires in COVID-19.

This TCR came from a human donor in a cohort sampled during active COVID-19. Input material: peripheral blood. This sequence joins TRBV6-2 or TRBV6-3 and TRBJ2-6; D is unclear. CDR3 DNA sequence: TGTGCCAGCAGCGAAGTCAGGAACGGGGCCAACGTCCTGACTTTC. Protein sequence: CASSEVRNGANVLTF.